Presented here are 19 T cell receptor beta chains from one specimen sequenced in a study of blood T cell dynamics during melanoma immunotherapy. Only in-frame clones appear in the TCRdb table, and some are missing; sequencing was by immunoSEQ multiplex PCR. The sample shows under 20,000 clones, roughly 87% of them seen only once. Time point described: week 3, after first cycle of checkpoint inhibitor. Sequenced material: blood, taken from a patient treated with checkpoint blockade. The source of these receptors is a human donor with melanoma.

This clone has a handful of counts. The chain recombines TRBV5-4 with TRBJ2-7; D is ambiguous. The V gene lost 2 bases and the J gene lost 2 bases, with 5 bases spanning the gap. From germline, CDR1 is SGHNT and CDR2 YYREEE (reference sequence). There are 12 residues in the CDR3. The CDR3 DNA is TGTGCCAGCAGCTTCTTGGCCTACGAGCAGTACTTC. The encoded protein is CASSFLAYEQYF.

This chain joins TRBV30 and TRBJ1-1, with TRBD1 matching over 10 bases. CDR3 length: 15 residues. After removal of 3 bases from V and 3 bases from J, the junction contained 7 bases not matched to a gene. Germline-derived CDR1 and CDR2 are GTSNPN and SVGIG (reference sequence). Written as DNA, the CDR3 is TGTGCCTGGAGCTCCCCGGGGACAGGGGACACTGAAGCTTTCTTT. Amino acids: CAWSSPGTGDTEAFF.

The chain links TRBV29-1 to TRBJ1-2; no clear D gene. Trimming shortened V by 4 bases and J by 6 bases, and 18 bases separated the two germline ends. This CDR3 is 14 amino acids long. CDR1 SQVTM and CDR2 ANQGSEA come from the germline V gene. The CDR3 loop is CSVGRDVGFHGYTF. The DNA for the CDR3 is TGCAGCGTTGGACGAGACGTTGGATTCCATGGCTACACCTTC.

With regard to this clone: A junction end diverges from the germline sequence, so it may reflect a read error. This chain connects TRBV7-7 to TRBJ2-1; a possible D gene is TRBD2 (5 bases). Germline V gene lookup returns CDR1 SSHAT and CDR2 FNYEAQ (reference sequence). The CDR3 totals 13 residues. The CDR3 coding sequence is TGTGCTAGCAGCGGCTCCTCAAACAATGAGCAGTTCTTC. It translates to CASSGSSNNEQFF.

The gene calls are TRBV6-6 and TRBJ1-5; D unclear. CDR3 length: 15 amino acids. Per the germline V gene, CDR1 is MNHNY and CDR2 is SVGAGI (reference sequence). V dropped 2 bases and J dropped 2 bases, with 10 bases sitting between them. The CDR3 DNA sequence: TGTGCCAGCAGTTACGAGGAATTGGGCAATCAGCCCCAGCATTTT. Its translation: CASSYEELGNQPQHF.

The gene calls are TRBV2 and TRBJ2-1; 14 bases map to TRBD2. Germline loops: CDR1 SNHLY, CDR2 FYNNEI. The CDR3 extends over 16 amino acids. Trimming took 10 bases from V and 7 from J; bases not matched to a gene: 12. The CDR3 spells CANALGTSGSRNEQFF. The DNA of the CDR3 is TGTGCCAACGCACTCGGGACTAGCGGGAGTAGGAATGAGCAGTTCTTC.

The V gene is TRBV28, the J gene TRBJ2-7; TRBD1 matches at 11 bases. Trimming took 3 bases from V and 5 from J; bases not matched to a gene: 9. The CDR3 spans 16 residues. Germline CDR1 is MDHEN and CDR2 is SYDVKM. The CDR3 nucleotides read TGTGCCAGCAGTTTTAGTTGGGACAGGGGGTACCACGAGCAGTACTTC. This translates into CASSFSWDRGYHEQYF.

The chain carries TRBV2 and TRBJ2-7; TRBD1 matches 8 bases. The V segment lost 3 bases and the J segment 1 base; nucleotides outside the gene matches: 2. The CDR3 consists of 14 residues. The germline CDR1 and CDR2 sequences are SNHLY and FYNNEI. The CDR3 sequence: CASSDRDRSYEQYF. The CDR3 DNA reads as TGTGCCAGCAGTGATAGGGACAGGTCCTACGAGCAGTACTTC.

Here the CDR3 DNA reads TGTGCCAGCAGCCTTAATCGGGTAGACAATGAGCAGTTCTTC. This translates into CASSLNRVDNEQFF. V and J are TRBV14 and TRBJ2-1; D uncertain. The ends were cut back, 4 bases at V and 5 bases at J, with 12 bases in the middle. The V gene's germline CDR1 is SGHDN and CDR2 FVKESK. This CDR3 has 14 residues.

The CDR3 reads CASSLAGGGNQPQHF. The CDR3 coding sequence is TGTGCCAGCAGCTTGGCGGGAGGGGGGAATCAGCCCCAGCATTTT. The chain carries TRBV5-6 and TRBJ1-5; D is perhaps TRBD1 (6 bases). The CDR3 extends over 15 amino acids. V was clipped by 0 bases and J by 4 bases, with 11 bases between them. Germline V lookup: CDR1 SGHDT, CDR2 YYEEEE.

The CDR3 bases are TGTGCCAGCAGCGTTTCGACAGACATGAACACTGAAGCTTTCTTT. This codes for CASSVSTDMNTEAFF. The rearrangement uses TRBV9 and TRBJ1-1, with D possibly matching TRBD1 (5 bases). This CDR3 region has 15 residues. V was cut by 2 bases and J by 0 bases, with 11 bases left in between. Germline CDR1 is SGDLS and CDR2 is YYNGEE.

The table lists this clone with a count of one. The chain combines TRBV19 with TRBJ2-2; the D gene could be TRBD1 or TRBD2 (6 bases each). Trimming removed 3 bases from V and 5 bases from J, with 16 bases in between. Germline-derived CDR1 and CDR2 are LNHDA and SQIVND (reference sequence). This CDR3 has 16 residues. CDR3 region: CASSISRGRSTGELFF. Written as DNA, the CDR3 is TGTGCCAGTAGTATCTCCCGGGGGCGTAGTACCGGGGAGCTGTTTTTT.

The V call is TRBV28, the J call TRBJ1-1; D perhaps matches TRBD1 (6 bases). Trimming shortened V by 2 bases and J by 4 bases, and 20 bases separated the two germline ends. The germline V gene has CDR1 MDHEN and CDR2 SYDVKM. This CDR3 comprises 17 residues. The chain's CDR3 is CASSLREWGRGTTEAFF. The CDR3 DNA reads as TGTGCCAGCAGTTTAAGAGAGTGGGGGAGGGGGACCACTGAAGCTTTCTTT.

The chain is built from TRBV21-1 and TRBJ1-2; the table's D call TRBD1 went unverified against the DNA. TRBV21-1 is termed a pseudogene. The CDR3 sequence is 14 residues long. The CDR3 spells CASSKEWTGGGYTF. The CDR3 DNA sequence: TGTGCCAGCAGCAAAGAGTGGACAGGGGGTGGCTACACCTTC.

V usage is TRBV28 and J usage is TRBJ2-7; TRBD1 aligns across 7 bases. Trimming took 8 bases from V and 0 from J; bases not matched to a gene: 4. The CDR3 totals 13 residues. CDR1 is MDHEN, CDR2 SYDVKM, per germline. The CDR3 DNA sequence: TGTGCCAGCGGGACAGTGTCCTCCTACGAGCAGTACTTC. Protein sequence: CASGTVSSYEQYF.

The chain employs TRBV4-3 and TRBJ2-7, with 8 bases fitting TRBD2. J gave up 6 bases and V 5 bases, and 12 bases lay outside the gene matches. Germline V gives CDR1 LGHNA, CDR2 YSLEER. This CDR3 spans 15 amino acids. The CDR3 here is CASSKGSGRGGEQYF. As DNA, the CDR3 is TGCGCCAGCAGCAAGGGGTCCGGGAGGGGGGGCGAGCAGTACTTC.

The chain is built from TRBV6-6 and TRBJ2-1, with D tentatively TRBD2 (6 bases). CDR3 length equals 14 residues. Germline V gene data show CDR1 as MNHNY and CDR2 as SVGAGI (reference sequence). V lost 0 bases and J lost 9, with 12 bases in between. CDR3 DNA sequence: TGTGCCAGCAGTTACTCGGGCGGAGGGAGTGAGCAGTTCTTC. This sequence encodes CASSYSGGGSEQFF.

This chain connects TRBV27 to TRBJ2-7; D remains unclear. Trimming pared 0 bases from V and 1 base from J, leaving 7 bases between. This CDR3 comprises 14 residues. The germline CDR1 and CDR2 sequences are MNHEY and SMNVEV (reference sequence). The chain's CDR3 is CASSLSTTSYEQYF. CDR3 sequence (DNA): TGTGCCAGCAGTTTATCGACGACTTCCTACGAGCAGTACTTC.

The chain is built from TRBV7-2 and TRBJ2-2; 15 nucleotides match TRBD2. The CDR3 has 16 residues. Germline trimming cut 5 bases from V and 6 bases from J; bases unmatched to any gene: 4. Germline V gene lookup returns CDR1 SGHTA and CDR2 FQGNSA. The CDR3 sequence: CASSPRTSGRAGELFF. Here the CDR3 DNA reads TGTGCCAGCAGCCCACGGACTAGCGGGAGGGCCGGGGAGCTGTTTTTT.